This entry is about one T cell receptor (beta chain). The target antigen is unknown. This sample was taken from a study of cytomegalovirus exposure and HLA in healthy donors. General study points: Across donors, sequencing depth was assumed by presence/absence analyses to be roughly uniform.

Looked up from germline, CDR1 is MGHDK and CDR2 is SYGVNS. The CDR3 is 13 residues long. V was cut by 6 bases and J by 4 bases, with 11 bases left in between. This PCR relied on a set of 60 Vbeta primers and 13 Jbeta primers. The data were produced by immunoSEQ multiplex PCR, yet TCRdb's version contains in-frame clones alone and is incomplete. The sample includes roughly 130,000 clones, 80% seen only once; the top ten take 1%. The gene calls are TRBV25-1 and TRBJ2-3; D call uncertain. Sequenced: PBMCs. The source of this sequence is a man between 35 and 55 years old in good health and CMV-seronegative. CDR3 loop: CASRVSGSDTQYF. The CDR3 region has the DNA TGTGCCAGCAGGGTATCAGGTTCAGATACGCAGTATTTT.